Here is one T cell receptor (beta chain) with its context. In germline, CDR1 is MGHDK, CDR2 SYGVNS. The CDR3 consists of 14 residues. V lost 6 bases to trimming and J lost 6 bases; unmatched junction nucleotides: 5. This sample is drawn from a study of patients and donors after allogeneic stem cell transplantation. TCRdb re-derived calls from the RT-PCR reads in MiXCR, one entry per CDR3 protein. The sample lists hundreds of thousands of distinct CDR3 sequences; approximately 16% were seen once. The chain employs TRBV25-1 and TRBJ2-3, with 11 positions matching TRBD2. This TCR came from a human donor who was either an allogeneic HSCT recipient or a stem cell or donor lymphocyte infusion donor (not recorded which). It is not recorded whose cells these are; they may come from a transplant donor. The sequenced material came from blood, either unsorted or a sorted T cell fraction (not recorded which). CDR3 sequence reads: CASSYSGRGDTQYF. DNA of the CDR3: TGTGCCAGCAGCTATAGCGGGAGGGGTGATACGCAGTATTTT.